The 15 T cell receptor beta chains presented below share a single source sample, sequenced in a study of cytomegalovirus exposure and HLA in healthy donors. Profiling relied on immunoSEQ multiplex PCR, and the TCRdb table lists in-frame clones only, not all of them. The table has tens of thousands of clones, roughly 97% seen once. Sequencing input: PBMCs. The receptors shown here come from a man between 25 and 39 years old in good health and CMV-seropositive.

The chain links TRBV5-4 to TRBJ2-3; tentatively, D is TRBD1 (6 bases). CDR1 and CDR2 from the germline V gene are SGHNT and YYREEE (reference sequence). There are 18 residues in the CDR3. Trimming shortened V by 3 bases and J by 0 bases, and 20 bases separated the two germline ends. DNA for the CDR3: TGTGCCAGCAGCTCAGGACAGAGCGCACATTCTAGCACAGATACGCAGTATTTT. It codes for CASSSGQSAHSSTDTQYF.

Comments on this clone: The junction departs from germline at one end; a sequencing error may be responsible. J is TRBJ1-1 and V is TRBV2; 9 bases map to TRBD1. The CDR3 length is 12 residues. Germline CDR1 and CDR2: SNHLY and FYNNEI. The CDR3 nucleotides read TGTGCCAGCAGTGAAAGCGGACAGGGGCGCGCCTTT. Translated: CASSESGQGRAF.

The rearrangement joins TRBV12-5 to TRBJ1-1; D is undetermined. The V end was cut by 2 bases, the J end by 1 base, with 5 bases between. CDR1 and CDR2 from the germline V gene are LGHNT and FRNRAP. CDR3 length: 13 amino acids. CDR3 sequence reads: CASGLSRNTEAFF. CDR3 sequence (DNA): TGTGCTAGTGGTTTGTCGAGGAACACTGAAGCTTTCTTT.

The chain uses TRBV7-9 and TRBJ1-3; D remains ambiguous. CDR3 length: 14 residues. Looked up from germline, CDR1 is SEHNR and CDR2 is FQNEAQ (reference sequence). Trimming left V 0 bases short and J 3 bases short, with 6 bases between. The CDR3 bases are TGTGCCAGCAGCTTAGCGGCGGGTGGAAACACCATATATTTT. Translation gives CASSLAAGGNTIYF.

The chain links TRBV6-5 to TRBJ2-7, with D possibly being TRBD2 (5 bases). In germline, CDR1 is MNHEY, CDR2 SVGAGI. CDR3 size: 15 residues. V shed 0 bases and J shed 0 bases, with 9 bases lying between them. DNA for the CDR3: TGTGCCAGCAGTTACTCATCGGGGAGCTCCTACGAGCAGTACTTC. Residues: CASSYSSGSSYEQYF.

The chain links TRBV10-2 to TRBJ1-1; possibly TRBD1 for D (6 bases). V was trimmed by 8 bases and J by 1 base, leaving 11 bases between them. The length of the CDR3 is 13 residues. Germline CDR1 WSHSY, CDR2 SAAADI. The CDR3 here is CASEGQTNTEAFF. The DNA for the CDR3 is TGCGCCAGCGAGGGACAAACGAACACTGAAGCTTTCTTT.

The V and J genes are TRBV6-5 and TRBJ1-1; D not certain. The CDR3 loop spans 11 amino acids. V lost 4 bases and J 4 bases, leaving 4 bases between the germline ends. Germline CDR1 reads MNHEY; CDR2 reads SVGAGI. The DNA for the CDR3 is TGTGCCAGCAGTTCCGGCACTGAAGCTTTCTTT. Its translation is CASSSGTEAFF.

The genes are TRBV6-1 and TRBJ1-5, with TRBD1 matching over 7 bases. Unmatched junction bases numbered 9, after V lost 8 bases and J lost 5 bases. Germline V CDR1 and CDR2: MNHNS, SASEGT. This CDR3 is 14 amino acids long. The CDR3 DNA is TGTGCCAGCGCTGAGCAGGGGGGAGATCAGCCCCAGCATTTT. It translates to CASAEQGGDQPQHF.

The rearrangement uses TRBV9 and TRBJ2-3; 9 bases are a match to TRBD2. The V gene's germline CDR1 is SGDLS and CDR2 YYNGEE. V dropped 4 bases and J dropped 3; count of bases not matched to a gene: 6. This CDR3 spans 15 amino acids. In nucleotides, the CDR3 is TGTGCCAGCAGCACCCGTGCGGGAGGGACAGATACGCAGTATTTT. Residues: CASSTRAGGTDTQYF.

This clone was observed a single time. The chain employs TRBV28 and TRBJ2-5; D might be TRBD1 (6 bases). V lost 4 bases to trimming and J lost 7 bases, with 19 bases between them. The germline gives CDR1 MDHEN, CDR2 SYDVKM. This CDR3 region has 15 residues. The chain's CDR3 is CASSSQGPPFWTQYF. Here the CDR3 DNA reads TGTGCCAGCAGTTCCCAGGGGCCACCTTTCTGGACCCAGTACTTC. Full variable domain (remainder filled in from reference TRBV28 and TRBJ2-5): DVKVTQSSRYLVKRTGEKVFLECVQDMDHENMFWYRQDPGLGLRLIYFSYDVKMKEKGDIPEGYSVSREKKERFSLILESASTNQTSMYLCASSSQGPPFWTQYFGPGTRLLVL.

The J gene is TRBJ1-1, the V gene TRBV6-6, with D hard to call. CDR3 length equals 12 residues. Germline loops: CDR1 MNHNY, CDR2 SVGAGI (reference sequence). The germline V and J ends were trimmed by 2 bases and 8 bases, with 9 bases remaining between them. Written as DNA, the CDR3 is TGTGCCAGCAGTTACGTAACAGTCGAAGCTTTCTTT. Translated: CASSYVTVEAFF.

The chain uses TRBV7-9 and TRBJ2-7, with D possibly TRBD2 on 5 matching bases. Trimming removed 2 bases from V and 5 bases from J, with 10 bases in between. Germline V lookup: CDR1 SEHNR, CDR2 FQNEAQ (reference sequence). The CDR3 has 13 amino acids. The DNA of the CDR3 is TGTGCCAGCAGCTTAACTAGGGAACACGAGCAGTACTTC. Translating it yields CASSLTREHEQYF.

The chain joins TRBV6-6 to TRBJ2-3; D call uncertain. Germline CDR1 is MNHNY and CDR2 is SVGAGI (reference sequence). The CDR3 has 11 amino acids. V was shortened by 5 bases and J by 2 bases, with 2 bases between the two germline ends. CDR3 DNA: TGTGCCAGCAGTCTCACAGATACGCAGTATTTT. The encoded protein is CASSLTDTQYF.

The rearrangement links TRBV6-6 to TRBJ2-5; 7 bases fit TRBD1. Per germline, CDR1 MNHNY and CDR2 SVGAGI (reference sequence). Germline trimming cut 6 bases from V and 7 bases from J; bases unmatched to any gene: 11. The CDR3 loop spans 14 amino acids. DNA for the CDR3: TGTGCCAGCAGCCAAGCGACAGGGTCGGCGACCCAGTACTTC. It is translated as CASSQATGSATQYF.

This rearrangement joins TRBV7-2 to TRBJ2-3, with D possibly TRBD2 on 5 matching bases. Germline assignment: CDR1 SGHTA and CDR2 FQGNSA. The CDR3 extends over 16 amino acids. With 4 bases removed from V and 2 bases from J, the gap between germline ends came to 16 bases. Written as DNA, the CDR3 is TGTGCCAGCAGCTCCCTGGCAAGAGGGTTCACAGATACGCAGTATTTT. Protein: CASSSLARGFTDTQYF.